The 26 T cell receptor beta chains reported below all come from one sample, sequenced in a study of T cell responses to AZD1222 COVID-19 vaccine. Assay: immunoSEQ multiplex PCR; the TCRdb copy retains only in-frame clones and omits some. The data contain around 180,000 clones, around 92% of them singletons. The sequencing used peripheral blood, collected on day 0 of AZD1222 vaccination. These receptor sequences come from an adult in good health.

The CDR3 DNA sequence: TGTGCCAGCAGCCCCACCCCCGGGGAGCTGTTTTTT. This translates into CASSPTPGELFF. This chain links TRBV11-2 with TRBJ2-2; D gene uncertain. Trimming removed 5 bases from V and 6 bases from J, with 7 bases in between. This CDR3 is 12 amino acids long. Germline CDR1 reads SGHAT; CDR2 reads FQNNGV.

The chain links TRBV27 to TRBJ1-2; a weak D match, TRBD1 (5 bases). Trimming stripped 2 bases from V and 4 bases from J, with 11 bases between. Germline V gives CDR1 MNHEY, CDR2 SMNVEV (reference sequence). The CDR3 has 14 residues. This chain's CDR3 is CASSLGGDRYGYTF. CDR3 DNA sequence: TGTGCCAGCAGTTTAGGGGGGGACCGCTATGGCTACACCTTC.

This clone appeared once. The chain joins TRBV5-6 to TRBJ1-2; D gene uncertain. Trimming pared 3 bases from V and 3 bases from J, leaving 9 bases between. Germline CDR1 is SGHDT and CDR2 is YYEEEE. The CDR3 contains 13 residues. The CDR3 nucleotides are TGTGCCAGCAGCTCCCTCGGGGACTATGGCTACACCTTC. Translated: CASSSLGDYGYTF.

This rearrangement joins TRBV19 to TRBJ1-5; 8 positions agree with TRBD1. CDR3 length: 14 residues. V dropped 5 bases and J dropped 5; count of bases not matched to a gene: 5. Per the germline V gene, CDR1 is LNHDA and CDR2 is SQIVND (reference sequence). This CDR3 reads CASSLTGDHQPQHF. CDR3 DNA sequence: TGTGCCAGTAGTTTGACAGGGGACCATCAGCCCCAGCATTTT.

The gene calls are TRBV5-8 and TRBJ1-1; TRBD1 agrees at 10 bases. The CDR3 extends over 16 amino acids. Germline V CDR1 and CDR2: SGHTS, YDEGEE. Losses at the gene ends were 2 bases for V and 7 bases for J; bases not matched to a gene: 11. CDR3: CASSFTGTGVQGEAFF. CDR3 nucleotide sequence: TGTGCCAGCAGCTTCACCGGGACAGGGGTACAGGGTGAAGCTTTCTTT.

This chain uses TRBV28 with TRBJ2-7; D call uncertain. From germline, CDR1 is MDHEN and CDR2 SYDVKM. There are 16 residues in the CDR3. Trimming removed 7 bases from V and 4 bases from J, with 23 bases in between. CDR3 loop: CASNSAGGERPYEQYV. CDR3 in DNA: TGTGCCAGCAATTCCGCCGGTGGAGAACGACCGTACGAGCAGTACGTC.

The chain is built from TRBV6-5 and TRBJ1-6; possibly TRBD1 for D (5 bases). The V end was cut by 0 bases, the J end by 9 bases, with 12 bases between. The CDR3 is 15 residues long. Germline V lookup: CDR1 MNHEY, CDR2 SVGAGI. The CDR3 spells CASSYSGDVGSPLHF. The CDR3 DNA follows: TGTGCCAGCAGTTACTCGGGGGACGTAGGTTCACCCCTCCACTTT.

The chain links TRBV7-2 to TRBJ1-1, with no clear D. Germline V gives CDR1 SGHTA, CDR2 FQGNSA. Trimming removed 1 base from V and 6 bases from J, with 9 bases in between. The length of the CDR3 is 13 residues. The CDR3 reads CASSLEGGSEAFF. In DNA form, the CDR3 reads TGTGCCAGCAGCTTAGAAGGTGGGTCTGAAGCTTTCTTT.

The chain recombines TRBV24-1 with TRBJ2-5; D is uncertain. The CDR3 spans 12 residues. Germline V lookup: CDR1 KGHDR, CDR2 SFDVKD. Trimming took 2 bases from V and 5 from J, leaving 5 bases between them. The CDR3 region is CATSDWAETQYF. For the CDR3, the DNA is TGTGCCACCAGTGATTGGGCCGAGACCCAGTACTTC.

V gene TRBV29-1 combines with J gene TRBJ2-5; a possible D gene is TRBD1 (6 bases). CDR1 and CDR2 (germline): SQVTM, ANQGSEA. This CDR3 is 15 amino acids long. The V gene lost 6 bases and the J gene lost 5 bases, with 22 bases spanning the gap. CDR3 coding DNA: TGCAGCGTCCGGCAACCACAGGGTATTCAGGAGACCCAGTACTTC. Protein product: CSVRQPQGIQETQYF.

The chain recombines TRBV7-9 with TRBJ1-1; D is possibly TRBD1 (6 bases). In germline, CDR1 is SEHNR, CDR2 FQNEAQ (reference sequence). This CDR3 spans 14 amino acids. Trimming left V 4 bases short and J 3 bases short, with 12 bases between. The DNA of the CDR3 is TGTGCCAGCAGCTCCGAGGGGGAGGACACTGAAGCTTTCTTT. Translated: CASSSEGEDTEAFF.

V usage is TRBV5-7 and J usage is TRBJ1-4, with D tentatively TRBD1 (5 bases). TRBV5-7 is filed as an ORF, its function uncertain. V dropped 1 base and J dropped 2 bases, with 21 bases sitting between them. The CDR3 sequence is 19 residues long. In DNA form, the CDR3 reads TGTGCCAGCAGCTTGCGGTCTATTGGACACCCGGCGACTAATGAAAAACTGTTTTTT. This encodes CASSLRSIGHPATNEKLFF.

The rearrangement links TRBV4-2 to TRBJ1-2; 8 bases line up with TRBD1. Trimming cost V 4 bases and J 6 bases; bases outside gene matches: 4. The CDR3 consists of 13 residues. CDR1 and CDR2 from the germline V gene are LGHNA and YNFKEQ. CDR3 residues: CASSPGGADGYTF. The CDR3 DNA is TGTGCCAGCAGCCCAGGGGGCGCCGATGGCTACACCTTC.

V is TRBV18 and J is TRBJ1-4, with D uncertain. In germline, CDR1 is KGHSH, CDR2 LQKENI. V was shortened by 3 bases and J by 11 bases, with 16 bases between the two germline ends. This CDR3 contains 14 residues. The chain's CDR3 is CASSPKGSIGKLFF. The DNA of the CDR3 is TGTGCCAGCTCACCCAAAGGGAGCATCGGCAAACTGTTTTTT.

This clone was detected a few times. The chain carries TRBV6-4 and TRBJ1-2, with 9 positions matching TRBD1. The V gene's germline CDR1 is MRHNA and CDR2 SNTAGT. CDR3 length: 12 residues. Trimming removed 10 bases from V and 5 bases from J; junction bases left unmatched: 5. In DNA, the CDR3 is TGTGCCAACCACGGACAGGGGTATGGCTACACCTTC. Its protein product is CANHGQGYGYTF.

J is TRBJ2-7 and V is TRBV5-4; D not certain. Trimming pared 3 bases from V and 5 bases from J, leaving 21 bases between. This CDR3 comprises 16 residues. The germline CDR1 and CDR2 sequences are SGHNT and YYREEE (reference sequence). CDR3 sequence: CASSWKVSQCVHEQYV. For the CDR3, the DNA is TGTGCCAGCAGCTGGAAGGTATCTCAGTGCGTCCACGAGCAGTACGTC.

The chain combines TRBV7-2 with TRBJ1-6; tentatively, D is TRBD1 (6 bases). The CDR3 has 16 amino acids. Looked up from germline, CDR1 is SGHTA and CDR2 is FQGNSA. The ends were cut back, 5 bases at V and 7 bases at J, with 18 bases in the middle. DNA of the CDR3: TGTGCCAGCAGCCTAGAAGGGGGTCTAGGCAATTCACCCCTCCACTTT. It codes for CASSLEGGLGNSPLHF.

The V and J genes are TRBV28 and TRBJ2-7, with a weak D call TRBD1 (5 bases). Germline assignment: CDR1 MDHEN and CDR2 SYDVKM. Trimming cost V 3 bases and J 5 bases, with 14 bases left between them. The CDR3 loop spans 14 amino acids. CDR3 residues: CASSFIGTGHEQYV. In DNA, the CDR3 is TGTGCCAGCAGTTTTATCGGAACAGGTCACGAGCAGTACGTC.

This chain uses TRBV30 with TRBJ1-5; tentatively, D is TRBD1 (5 bases). This CDR3 is 12 amino acids long. V shed 1 base and J shed 6 bases, with 7 bases lying between them. Germline V gene sequence: CDR1 GTSNPN, CDR2 SVGIG (reference sequence). The CDR3 bases are TGTGCCTGGAGTGAGGGGTTTCAGCCCCAGCATTTT. Its protein is CAWSEGFQPQHF.

This chain connects TRBV19 to TRBJ2-3; 7 bases are a match to TRBD2. This CDR3 is 15 amino acids long. The junction had 14 bases not matched to a gene; V was cut back by 6 bases and J by 8 bases. The germline CDR1 and CDR2 sequences are LNHDA and SQIVND (reference sequence). In DNA form, the CDR3 reads TGTGCCAGTAGGGGAAGCGGGACTGTAGGAGGTACGCAGTATTTT. It encodes CASRGSGTVGGTQYF.

The chain recombines TRBV3-1 (or the pseudogene TRBV3-2) with TRBJ1-3, with unresolved D. The CDR3 length is 16 residues. Germline assignment: CDR1 LGHDT and CDR2 YNNKEL (reference sequence). Trimming removed 1 base at V and 4 bases at J, with 14 bases between. CDR3 in DNA: TGTGCCAGCAGCCAAGGGCACGCATCGGGAGGAAACACCATATATTTT. Protein product: CASSQGHASGGNTIYF.

V and J are TRBV10-3 and TRBJ2-2; perhaps D is TRBD1 or TRBD2 (5 bases each). V was clipped by 0 bases and J by 1 base, with 9 bases between them. Looked up from germline, CDR1 is ENHRY and CDR2 is SYGVKD. The CDR3 runs 16 residues. CDR3 amino acids: CAISESEGQNTGELFF. The CDR3, as DNA: TGTGCCATCAGTGAGTCTGAGGGGCAGAACACCGGGGAGCTGTTTTTT.

The chain carries TRBV19 and TRBJ1-1, with D uncertain. CDR3 length equals 14 residues. V was trimmed by 5 bases and J by 0 bases, leaving 10 bases between them. From germline, CDR1 is LNHDA and CDR2 SQIVND (reference sequence). CDR3 DNA: TGTGCCAGTAGTCAAGGCAGTTTGAACACTGAAGCTTTCTTT. It translates to CASSQGSLNTEAFF.

The V and J genes are TRBV4-1 and TRBJ1-6; D possibly corresponds to TRBD1 (5 bases). The CDR3 is 18 amino acids. The V and J ends lost 0 bases and 7 bases respectively, with 19 bases between them. Germline assignment: CDR1 MGHRA and CDR2 YSYEKL. CDR3 sequence: CASSQDPSVGVYNSPLHF. CDR3 DNA sequence: TGCGCCAGCAGCCAAGATCCCAGTGTGGGGGTGTACAATTCACCCCTCCACTTT.

The chain combines TRBV2 with TRBJ1-2; no reliable D call. The V end lost 1 base, the J end lost 8 bases, and 11 bases lay between the germline ends. CDR3 length: 13 residues. Germline V gene lookup returns CDR1 SNHLY and CDR2 FYNNEI. The CDR3 DNA reads TGTGCCAGCAGTGAAGGGGCCGCGGGGGGCTACACCTTC. Encoded protein: CASSEGAAGGYTF.

The chain is built from TRBV10-1 and TRBJ1-5, with TRBD1 matching over 10 bases. This CDR3 has 16 amino acids. J was trimmed by 13 bases and V by 5 bases; bases with no gene match: 17. CDR1 and CDR2 from the germline V gene are WNHNN and SYGVQD (reference sequence). The CDR3 DNA reads as TGCGCCAGCAGTCCGGGACAGGGGATCGCTTTGTGGGGGCAGCATTTT. Its protein is CASSPGQGIALWGQHF.